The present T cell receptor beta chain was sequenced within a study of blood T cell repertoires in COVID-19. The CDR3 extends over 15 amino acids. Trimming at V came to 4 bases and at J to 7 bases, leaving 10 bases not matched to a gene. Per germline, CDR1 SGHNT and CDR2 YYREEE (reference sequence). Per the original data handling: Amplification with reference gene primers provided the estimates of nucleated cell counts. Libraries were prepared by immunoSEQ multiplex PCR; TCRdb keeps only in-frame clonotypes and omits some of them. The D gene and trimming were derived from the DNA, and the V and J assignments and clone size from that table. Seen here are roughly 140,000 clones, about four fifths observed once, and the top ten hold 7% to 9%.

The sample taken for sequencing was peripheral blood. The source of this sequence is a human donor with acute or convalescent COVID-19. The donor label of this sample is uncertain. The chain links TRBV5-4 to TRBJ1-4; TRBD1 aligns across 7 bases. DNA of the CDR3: TGTGCCAGCAGCCGGGACTCCCAGGGGGGTGAAAAACTGTTTTTT. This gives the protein CASSRDSQGGEKLFF.